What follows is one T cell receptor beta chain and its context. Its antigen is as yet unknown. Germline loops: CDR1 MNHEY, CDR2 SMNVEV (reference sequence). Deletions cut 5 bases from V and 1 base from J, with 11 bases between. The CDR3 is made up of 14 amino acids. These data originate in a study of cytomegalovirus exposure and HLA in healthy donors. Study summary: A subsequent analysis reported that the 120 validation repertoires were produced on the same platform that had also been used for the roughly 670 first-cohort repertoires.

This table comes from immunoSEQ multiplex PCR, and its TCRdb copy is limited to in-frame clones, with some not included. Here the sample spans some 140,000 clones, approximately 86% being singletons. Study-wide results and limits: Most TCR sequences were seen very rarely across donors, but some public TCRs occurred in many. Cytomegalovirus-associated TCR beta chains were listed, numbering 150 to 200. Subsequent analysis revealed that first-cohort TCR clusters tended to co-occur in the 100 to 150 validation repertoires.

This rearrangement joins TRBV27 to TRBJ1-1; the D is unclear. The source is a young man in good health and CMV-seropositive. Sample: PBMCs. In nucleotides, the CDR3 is TGTGCCAGCAGTCGGGGATACGGGAACACTGAAGCTTTCTTT. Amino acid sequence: CASSRGYGNTEAFF.